This T cell receptor (beta chain) is drawn from a study of shared clonotypes between healthy human individuals. The germline V gene has CDR1 MGHRA and CDR2 YSYEKL. CDR3 size: 12 residues. V was trimmed by 0 bases and J by 5 bases, leaving 5 bases between them. On this clone: Its antigen is not known.

In the naive CD8 group, cells lacked CD45RO and were positively selected for CCR7, so terminally differentiated effector memory CD45RA+ cells were left out. Study-level points and caveats: Non-shared clonotypes were found to have lower generation probabilities than the clonotypes that were shared by all four of the sorted-subset donors. Larger estimated richness was generally recorded for naive subsets relative to memory subsets.

TCRdb's copy holds only in-frame clones and misses some; the assay was immunoSEQ multiplex PCR. Among around 560,000 clones listed, 85% to 95% were seen once. The gene calls are TRBV4-1 and TRBJ2-7; D is unresolved. This sequence was found in a woman in her twenties or thirties in good health. Material: naive CD8+ T cells sorted from blood. The CDR3 protein is CASSQDEDEQYF. As DNA, the CDR3 is TGCGCCAGCAGCCAAGATGAGGACGAGCAGTACTTC.